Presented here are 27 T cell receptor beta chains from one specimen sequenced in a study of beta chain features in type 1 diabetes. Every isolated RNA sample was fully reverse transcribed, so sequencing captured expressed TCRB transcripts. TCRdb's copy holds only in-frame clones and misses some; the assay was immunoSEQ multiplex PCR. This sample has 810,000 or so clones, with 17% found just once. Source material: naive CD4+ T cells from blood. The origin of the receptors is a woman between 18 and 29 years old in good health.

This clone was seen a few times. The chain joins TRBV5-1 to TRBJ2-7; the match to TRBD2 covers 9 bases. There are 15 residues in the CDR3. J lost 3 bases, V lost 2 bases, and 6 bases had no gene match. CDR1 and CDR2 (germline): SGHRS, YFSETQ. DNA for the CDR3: TGCGCCAGCAGCTTAACTAGCGGGCCCCGCTACGAGCAGTACTTC. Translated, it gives CASSLTSGPRYEQYF. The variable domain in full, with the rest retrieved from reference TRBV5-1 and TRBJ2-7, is KAGVTQTPRYLIKTRGQQVTLSCSPISGHRSVSWYQQTPGQGLQFLFEYFSETQRNKGNFPGRFSGRQFSNSRSEMNVSTLELGDSALYLCASSLTSGPRYEQYFGPGTRLTVT.

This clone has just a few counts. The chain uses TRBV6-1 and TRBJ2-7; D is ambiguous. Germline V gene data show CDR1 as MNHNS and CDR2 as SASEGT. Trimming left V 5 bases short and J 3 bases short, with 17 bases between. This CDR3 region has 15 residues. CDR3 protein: CASSRTTGFLYEQYF. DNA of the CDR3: TGTGCCAGCAGTCGCACAACCGGGTTTCTCTACGAGCAGTACTTC.

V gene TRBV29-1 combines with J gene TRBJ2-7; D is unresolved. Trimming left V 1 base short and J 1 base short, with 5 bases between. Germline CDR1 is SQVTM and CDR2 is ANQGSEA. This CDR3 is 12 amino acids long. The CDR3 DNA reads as TGCAGCGTTGAAGGGGATTCCTACGAGCAGTACTTC. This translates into CSVEGDSYEQYF.

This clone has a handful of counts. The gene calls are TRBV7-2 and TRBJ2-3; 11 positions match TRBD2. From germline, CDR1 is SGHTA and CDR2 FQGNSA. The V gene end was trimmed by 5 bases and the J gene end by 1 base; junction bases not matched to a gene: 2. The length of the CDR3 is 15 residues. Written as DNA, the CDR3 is TGTGCCAGCAGCGAGGGACTAGCGGGCACAGATACGCAGTATTTT. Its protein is CASSEGLAGTDTQYF. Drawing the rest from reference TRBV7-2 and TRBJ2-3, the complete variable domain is GAGVSQSPSNKVTEKGKDVELRCDPISGHTALYWYRQSLGQGLEFLIYFQGNSAPDKSGLPSDRFSAERTGGSVSTLTIQRTQQEDSAVYLCASSEGLAGTDTQYFGPGTRLTVL.

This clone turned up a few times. As DNA, the CDR3 is TGTGCCAGTAGTAAATACAATGAGCAGTTCTTC. This sequence encodes CASSKYNEQFF. This sequence joins TRBV19 and TRBJ2-1; D unresolved. The CDR3 is 11 residues long. In germline, CDR1 is LNHDA, CDR2 SQIVND (reference sequence). The V and J ends lost 4 bases and 4 bases respectively, with 2 bases between them.

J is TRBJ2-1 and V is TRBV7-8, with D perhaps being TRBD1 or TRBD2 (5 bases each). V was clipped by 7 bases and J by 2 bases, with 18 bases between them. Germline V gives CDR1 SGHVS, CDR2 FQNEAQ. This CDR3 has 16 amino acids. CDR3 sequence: CASKPRGSLAYNEQFF. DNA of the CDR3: TGTGCCAGCAAGCCGAGGGGTAGCTTGGCCTACAATGAGCAGTTCTTC.

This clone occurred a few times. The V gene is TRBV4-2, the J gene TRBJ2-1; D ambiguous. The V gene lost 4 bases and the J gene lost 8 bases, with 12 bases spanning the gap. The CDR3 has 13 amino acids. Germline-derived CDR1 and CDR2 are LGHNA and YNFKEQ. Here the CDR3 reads CASSPRSRDEQFF. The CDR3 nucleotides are TGTGCCAGCAGCCCACGGAGTCGGGATGAGCAGTTCTTC.

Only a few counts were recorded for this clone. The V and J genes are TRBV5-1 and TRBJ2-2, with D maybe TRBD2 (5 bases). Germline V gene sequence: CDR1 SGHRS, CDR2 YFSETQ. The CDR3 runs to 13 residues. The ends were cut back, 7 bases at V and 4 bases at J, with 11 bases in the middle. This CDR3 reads CASRGLFTGELFF. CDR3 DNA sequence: TGCGCCAGCCGTGGACTCTTCACCGGGGAGCTGTTTTTT.

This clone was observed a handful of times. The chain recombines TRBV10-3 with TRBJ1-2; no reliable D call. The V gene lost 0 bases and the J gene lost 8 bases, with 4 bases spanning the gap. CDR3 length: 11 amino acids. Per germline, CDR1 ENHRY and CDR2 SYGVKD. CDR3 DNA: TGTGCCATCAGTGAGTCCGTCGGCTACACCTTC. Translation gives CAISESVGYTF.

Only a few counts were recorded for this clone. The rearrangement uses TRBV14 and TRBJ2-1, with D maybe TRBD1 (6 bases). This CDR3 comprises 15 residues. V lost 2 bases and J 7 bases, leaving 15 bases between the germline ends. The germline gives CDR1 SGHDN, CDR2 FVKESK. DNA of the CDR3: TGTGCCAGCAGCCAATCCACTTGGACAGTGAATGAGCAGTTCTTC. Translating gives CASSQSTWTVNEQFF.

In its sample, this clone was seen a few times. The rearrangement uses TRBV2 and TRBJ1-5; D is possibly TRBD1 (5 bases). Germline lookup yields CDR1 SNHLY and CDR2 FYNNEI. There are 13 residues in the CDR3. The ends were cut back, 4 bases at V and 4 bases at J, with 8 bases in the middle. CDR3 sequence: CASSGGENQPQHF. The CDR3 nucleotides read TGTGCCAGCAGTGGGGGGGAGAATCAGCCCCAGCATTTT.

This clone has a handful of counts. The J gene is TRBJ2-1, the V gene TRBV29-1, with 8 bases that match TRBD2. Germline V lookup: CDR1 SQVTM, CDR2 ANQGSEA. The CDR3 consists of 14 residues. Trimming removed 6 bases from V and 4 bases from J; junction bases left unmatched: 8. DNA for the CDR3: TGCAGCGTCGGACTAGCCCCGTTATACAATGAGCAGTTCTTC. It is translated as CSVGLAPLYNEQFF.

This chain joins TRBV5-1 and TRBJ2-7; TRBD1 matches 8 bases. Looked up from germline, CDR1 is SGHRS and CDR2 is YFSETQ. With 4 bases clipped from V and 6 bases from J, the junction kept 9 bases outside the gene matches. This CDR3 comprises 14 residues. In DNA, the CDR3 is TGCGCCAGCAGCCGGAGACAGGGGACGGGCGAGCAGTACTTC. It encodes CASSRRQGTGEQYF.

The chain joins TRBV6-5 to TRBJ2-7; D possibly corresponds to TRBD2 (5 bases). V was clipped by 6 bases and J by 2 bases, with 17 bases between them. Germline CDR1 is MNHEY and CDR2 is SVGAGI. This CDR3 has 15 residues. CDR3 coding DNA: TGTGCCAGCAGCCTCGTCGGAGCGGAACCCTACGAGCAGTACTTC. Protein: CASSLVGAEPYEQYF.

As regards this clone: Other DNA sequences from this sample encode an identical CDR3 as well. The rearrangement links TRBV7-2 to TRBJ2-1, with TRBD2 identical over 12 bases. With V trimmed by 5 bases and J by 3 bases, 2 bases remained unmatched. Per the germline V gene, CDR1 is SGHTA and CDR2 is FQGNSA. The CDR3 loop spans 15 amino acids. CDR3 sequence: CASSPTSGSYNEQFF. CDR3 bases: TGTGCCAGCAGCCCGACTAGCGGGAGCTACAATGAGCAGTTCTTC.

CDR3 loop: CASGLVPSYYGYTF. The CDR3 coding sequence is TGTGCTAGTGGTTTGGTCCCGTCTTATTATGGCTACACCTTC. This chain uses TRBV12-5 with TRBJ1-2; D ambiguous. The germline gives CDR1 LGHNT, CDR2 FRNRAP. V was pared by 0 bases and J by 5 bases, with 10 bases between. The CDR3 runs to 14 residues.

This CDR3 is CASSRGQPNTEAFF. For the CDR3, the DNA is TGTGCCAGCAGTCGAGGACAGCCGAACACTGAAGCTTTCTTT. The V call is TRBV6-6, the J call TRBJ1-1; possibly TRBD1 for D (6 bases). V was trimmed by 5 bases and J by 1 base, leaving 11 bases between them. Germline assignment: CDR1 MNHNY and CDR2 SVGAGI (reference sequence). The CDR3 has 14 residues.

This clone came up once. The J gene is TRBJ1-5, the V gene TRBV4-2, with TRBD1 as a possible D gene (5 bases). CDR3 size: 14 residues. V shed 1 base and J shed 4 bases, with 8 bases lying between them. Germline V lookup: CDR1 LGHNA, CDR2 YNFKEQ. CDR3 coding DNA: TGTGCCAGCAGCCAAGTTTGGGGGAATCAGCCCCAGCATTTT. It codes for CASSQVWGNQPQHF.

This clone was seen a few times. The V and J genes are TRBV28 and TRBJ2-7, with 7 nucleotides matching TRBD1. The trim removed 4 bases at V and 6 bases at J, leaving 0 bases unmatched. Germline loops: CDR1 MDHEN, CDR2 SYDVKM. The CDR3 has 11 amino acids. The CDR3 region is CASSSGGEQYF. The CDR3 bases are TGTGCCAGCAGTTCAGGGGGCGAGCAGTACTTC.

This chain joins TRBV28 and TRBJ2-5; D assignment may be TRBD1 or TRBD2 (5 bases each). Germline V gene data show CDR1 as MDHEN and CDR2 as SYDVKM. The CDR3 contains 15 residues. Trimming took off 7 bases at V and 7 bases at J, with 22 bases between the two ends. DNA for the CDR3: TGTGCCAGCACCCCCCCGGGACCGCGACGTTTGACCCAGTACTTC. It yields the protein CASTPPGPRRLTQYF.

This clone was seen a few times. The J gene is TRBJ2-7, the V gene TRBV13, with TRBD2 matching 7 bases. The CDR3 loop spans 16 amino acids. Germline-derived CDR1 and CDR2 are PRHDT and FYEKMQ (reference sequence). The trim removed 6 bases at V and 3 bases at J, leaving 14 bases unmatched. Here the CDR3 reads CASSRMASSGYYEQYF. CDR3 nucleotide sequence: TGTGCCAGCAGTCGCATGGCGTCTAGCGGATACTACGAGCAGTACTTC.

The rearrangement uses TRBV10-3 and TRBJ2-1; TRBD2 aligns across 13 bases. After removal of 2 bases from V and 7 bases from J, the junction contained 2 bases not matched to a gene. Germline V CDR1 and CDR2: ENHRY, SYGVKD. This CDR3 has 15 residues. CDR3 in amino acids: CAISERTSGSNEQFF. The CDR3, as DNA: TGTGCCATCAGTGAGAGGACTAGCGGGAGTAATGAGCAGTTCTTC.

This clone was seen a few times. CDR3 protein: CASSQDRGGSYEQYF. The DNA for the CDR3 is TGTGCCAGCAGCCAAGACAGGGGAGGCTCCTACGAGCAGTACTTC. The rearrangement uses TRBV5-4 and TRBJ2-7; 8 bases are shared with TRBD1. CDR3 size: 15 residues. Germline V gives CDR1 SGHNT, CDR2 YYREEE (reference sequence). The V and J ends lost 4 bases and 0 bases, in that order; junction bases with no gene match: 6.

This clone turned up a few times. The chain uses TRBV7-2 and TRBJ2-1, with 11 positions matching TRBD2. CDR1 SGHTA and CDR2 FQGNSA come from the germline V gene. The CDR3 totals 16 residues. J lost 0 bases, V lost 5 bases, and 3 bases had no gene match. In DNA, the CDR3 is TGTGCCAGCAGCGATAGCGGGAGGGCCTCCTACAATGAGCAGTTCTTC. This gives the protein CASSDSGRASYNEQFF.

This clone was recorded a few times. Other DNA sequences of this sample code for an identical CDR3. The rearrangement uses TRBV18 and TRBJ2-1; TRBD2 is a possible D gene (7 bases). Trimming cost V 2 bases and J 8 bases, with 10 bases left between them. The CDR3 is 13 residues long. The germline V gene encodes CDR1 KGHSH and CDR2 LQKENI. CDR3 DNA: TGTGCCAGCTCACCAGGGGGGGGCGATGAGCAGTTCTTC. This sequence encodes CASSPGGGDEQFF.

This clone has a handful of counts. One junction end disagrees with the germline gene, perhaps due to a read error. CDR3 nucleotides: TGTGCCAGCAGCCCGACCCAACAGGGTTCTTCTGTCTTC. Its protein product is CASSPTQQGSSVF. V usage is TRBV11-2 and J usage is TRBJ2-1; D might be TRBD1 (6 bases). CDR1 is SGHAT and CDR2 is FQNNGV in the germline V gene. The CDR3 length is 13 residues.

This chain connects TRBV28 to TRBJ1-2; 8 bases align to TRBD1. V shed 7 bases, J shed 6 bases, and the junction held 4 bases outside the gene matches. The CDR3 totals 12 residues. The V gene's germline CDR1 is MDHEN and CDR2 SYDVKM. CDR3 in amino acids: CASTTGGNGYTF. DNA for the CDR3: TGTGCCAGCACTACAGGGGGGAATGGCTACACCTTC.